The 15 T cell receptor beta chains below were found in one sample sequenced in a study of identical twins. In TCRdb, the 5' RACE reads were re-called with MiXCR into one record per CDR3 protein. The sample has 650,000 to 750,000 distinct CDR3 sequences, roughly 20% seen once; the top ten hold 4.3%. These same records also appear under a second study, on T cells expressing NK-cell markers.

What was sequenced was PBMCs. These receptors were collected from a woman under 30 in good health.

The CDR3 is CSCGTSGGYEQYF. The CDR3 DNA is TGCAGTTGCGGGACTAGCGGGGGCTACGAGCAGTACTTC. The chain links TRBV20-1 to TRBJ2-7; 14 bases map to TRBD2. This CDR3 is 13 amino acids long. The germline gives CDR1 DFQATT, CDR2 SNEGSKA (reference sequence). With V trimmed by 8 bases and J by 3 bases, 3 bases remained unmatched.

The table lists this clonotype with many counts. This chain links TRBV20-1 with TRBJ2-5; 10 bases match TRBD1. CDR3 length equals 13 residues. Germline V lookup: CDR1 DFQATT, CDR2 SNEGSKA (reference sequence). The V and J ends lost 3 bases and 5 bases, in that order; junction bases with no gene match: 3. The CDR3 sequence is CSARTGGGETQYF. The CDR3 DNA reads TGCAGTGCTAGGACAGGGGGCGGGGAGACCCAGTACTTC.

The V gene is TRBV24-1, the J gene TRBJ2-2, with 7 bases identical to TRBD1. Per the germline V gene, CDR1 is KGHDR and CDR2 is SFDVKD. The CDR3 runs 15 residues. V lost 3 bases and J lost 5; bases outside the gene matches: 5. CDR3 amino acids: CATSDATGLTGELFF. CDR3 DNA: TGTGCCACCAGTGATGCGACAGGGTTGACCGGGGAGCTGTTTTTT.

This clonotype was seen a handful of times. This chain uses TRBV20-1 with TRBJ2-5; D unclear. V was cut by 5 bases and J by 4 bases, with 8 bases left in between. The CDR3 is 11 amino acids. CDR1 and CDR2 (germline): DFQATT, SNEGSKA (reference sequence). The CDR3: CSASAPETQYF. The DNA of the CDR3 is TGCAGTGCTTCAGCTCCAGAGACCCAGTACTTC.

V is TRBV5-1 and J is TRBJ2-7; 12 positions agree with TRBD2. Trimming removed 4 bases from V and 3 bases from J; junction bases left unmatched: 11. Germline lookup yields CDR1 SGHRS and CDR2 YFSETQ. CDR3 length: 17 residues. CDR3: CASSLGLAGGLVYEQYF. The CDR3 bases are TGCGCCAGCAGCCTGGGCCTAGCGGGGGGGCTGGTCTACGAGCAGTACTTC.

This clonotype was seen ten or more times. The CDR3 DNA is TGTGCCAGCAGCTTGGTAGGACAGAGCTCCTACAATGAGCAGTTCTTC. Its protein is CASSLVGQSSYNEQFF. The chain carries TRBV5-5 and TRBJ2-1, with a weak D call TRBD1 (6 bases). The V and J ends lost 0 bases and 0 bases respectively, with 10 bases between them. Germline V gives CDR1 SGHKS, CDR2 YYEKEE (reference sequence). CDR3 length: 16 amino acids.

The chain recombines TRBV20-1 with TRBJ2-7; 7 bases line up with TRBD2. V lost 8 bases, J lost 7 bases, and 11 bases stayed unmatched. There are 12 residues in the CDR3. Germline loops: CDR1 DFQATT, CDR2 SNEGSKA (reference sequence). The CDR3: CSPRAGAGEQYF. Written as DNA, the CDR3 is TGCAGTCCCCGGGCGGGAGCTGGGGAGCAGTACTTC.

The V and J genes are TRBV12-5 and TRBJ2-1; D might be TRBD1 (5 bases). Germline CDR1 and CDR2: LGHNT and FRNRAP. Trimming stripped 6 bases from V and 4 bases from J, with 13 bases between. The CDR3 has 14 amino acids. As DNA, the CDR3 is TGTGCTAGTGGAAGACAGAACTCTTACAATGAGCAGTTCTTC. Its protein is CASGRQNSYNEQFF.

The J gene is TRBJ2-7, the V gene TRBV6-5, with 10 bases matching TRBD1. Trimming at V came to 2 bases and at J to 1 base, leaving 8 bases not matched to a gene. Germline assignment: CDR1 MNHEY and CDR2 SVGAGI. The CDR3 runs to 17 residues. The CDR3 nucleotides read TGTGCCAGCAGTTACACCGGGTGGACAGGGGGGTCCTACGAGCAGTACTTC. This codes for CASSYTGWTGGSYEQYF.

This clonotype was detected only a few times. The rearrangement joins TRBV6-2 or TRBV6-3 to TRBJ2-1; D is undetermined. CDR3 length: 15 amino acids. V was shortened by 7 bases and J by 4 bases, with 17 bases between the two germline ends. From germline, CDR1 is MNHEY and CDR2 SVGEGT. DNA for the CDR3: TGTGCCAGCACCTATTTTGGGCGGAGATACAATGAGCAGTTCTTC. Translated, it gives CASTYFGRRYNEQFF.

V is TRBV5-1 and J is TRBJ2-5; 8 bases line up with TRBD2. This CDR3 region has 17 residues. The ends lost 1 base at V and 5 bases at J; junction bases unmatched: 13. The germline gives CDR1 SGHRS, CDR2 YFSETQ. Written as DNA, the CDR3 is TGCGCCAGCAGCTTGTTGGTTAGCGGGAATGGGATGGAGACCCAGTACTTC. It is translated as CASSLLVSGNGMETQYF.

This clonotype was seen repeatedly, ten times or more. DNA for the CDR3: TGTGCCAGCAGTATTTGGGGCGCACCTTCCTCTGGAAACACCATATATTTT. The encoded protein is CASSIWGAPSSGNTIYF. This chain links TRBV7-9 with TRBJ1-3; tentative D call: TRBD1 (5 bases). This CDR3 contains 17 residues. In germline, CDR1 is SEHNR, CDR2 FQNEAQ (reference sequence). The V gene lost 6 bases and the J gene lost 0 bases, with 18 bases spanning the gap.

This chain uses TRBV20-1 with TRBJ2-2; 7 bases are a match to TRBD1. V gave up 6 bases and J gave up 4 bases; unmatched junction bases: 14. Germline CDR1 DFQATT, CDR2 SNEGSKA (reference sequence). This CDR3 has 16 amino acids. The CDR3 sequence is CSAQKAGGRSTGELFF. The CDR3 DNA reads TGCAGTGCACAAAAAGCAGGGGGTAGGAGCACCGGGGAGCTGTTTTTT.

This sequence joins TRBV11-2 and TRBJ2-2; possibly TRBD2 for D (6 bases). V gave up 4 bases and J gave up 5 bases, with 14 bases separating them. CDR1 is SGHAT, CDR2 FQNNGV, per germline. This CDR3 region has 15 residues. This CDR3 is CASSSPAGSTGELFF. The CDR3 coding sequence is TGTGCCAGCAGCTCCCCGGCGGGGTCAACCGGGGAGCTGTTTTTT.

This clonotype was picked up one time. The rearrangement links TRBV13 to TRBJ2-1, with TRBD2 as a possible D gene (6 bases). Between the trimmed V and J ends, which lost 4 bases and 8 bases, there was a span of 24 bases. The CDR3 has 17 amino acids. Germline CDR1 PRHDT, CDR2 FYEKMQ (reference sequence). CDR3 DNA: TGTGCCAGCAGCTGGGCACTTGGGCGGGATGGATTTGATGAGCAGTTCTTC. The encoded protein is CASSWALGRDGFDEQFF.